This T cell receptor (beta chain) was recorded in a study of blood T cell repertoires in COVID-19. Study overall: Samples taken during acute and convalescent COVID-19 were collected in the United States, Italy and Spain.

Authors' processing steps: Amplification of reference gene primers provided the estimated nucleated cell counts. Only in-frame clones appear in the TCRdb table, and some are missing; sequencing was by immunoSEQ multiplex PCR. V and J calls and clone size come straight from that table; D and trimming were deduced from the DNA. This repertoire shows more than 130,000 clones, more than 80% found once; its top ten account for 5.5% to 7%. The CDR3 loop spans 15 amino acids. Per germline, CDR1 LGHDT and CDR2 YNNKEL (reference sequence). V was cut by 0 bases and J by 0 bases, with 6 bases left in between. The V and J genes are TRBV3-1 (or the pseudogene TRBV3-2) and TRBJ1-3; D gene ambiguous. The TCR comes from a human donor in a cohort sampled during active COVID-19. The sequenced material came from peripheral blood. The CDR3 DNA reads as TGTGCCAGCAGCCAAGAACAGAACTCTGGAAACACCATATATTTT. Translation: CASSQEQNSGNTIYF.